This T cell receptor (beta chain) was recorded in a study of beta chain features in type 1 diabetes (dated by TCRdb to the late 2010s). General notes on the study: Patients and healthy donors did not differ in mean age, gender distribution, total cell number or subset yield. In the study, TCRB repertoires of sorted circulating CD4+ T cell subsets from recently diagnosed type 1 diabetes patients were compared with those of matched healthy donors. A total of around 110,000,000 sorted cells were examined across all samples, and RNA yield correlated strongly with the number of cells per subset. Whereas all 30 or so donors provided naive and central memory subsets, regulatory and stem cell-like memory subsets were isolated from just 8 patients and about 8 healthy donors.

CDR1 SGHAT and CDR2 FQNNGV were looked up in the germline V gene. Between the V and J ends, shortened by 3 bases and 7 bases respectively, the junction contains 16 bases. The CDR3 runs 15 residues from the cysteine to the phenylalanine. Just the 45-base CDR3 DNA is kept, in frame starting at base 1. All of the isolated RNA was reverse transcribed with the High Capacity cDNA Reverse Transcription Kit, so expressed TCRB transcripts were sequenced. Deep immunoSEQ sequencing was applied to naive, central memory and regulatory T cell samples, giving an average of approximately 3.8 million total reads per sample. After sorted cells were lysed in RLT buffer, RNA was extracted with DNase-treated RNeasy Micro or Mini kits, with the choice depending on cell number. To prevent cross-contamination, each cell subset was processed individually, whereas patient and healthy donor samples were processed jointly. The immunoSEQ multiplex PCR was used to amplify TCRB sequences from cDNA, generating 87-bp fragments that spanned the CDR3 region. Sequencing of the amplicons was done on the Illumina HiSeq platform. The paper's data handling went like this. PCR bias was computationally corrected using synthetic template baselines, reads within Hamming distance 2 were collapsed, and singletons that could not be merged were discarded. Reads were aligned against IMGT to assign V, D and J genes, CDR3 length and insertions or deletions at six rearrangement sites. Within each subset, clonotype counts were normalized to the number of sorted cells before true diversity and Gini coefficients were calculated with the tcR R package. The overlap coefficient, calculated on TCRB nucleotide sequences, was used to measure repertoire sharing. Out-of-frame TCRB sequences from naive cells were analyzed to stand in for the pre-selection repertoire. TCRdb provides this immuneACCESS table in a form limited to in-frame rearrangements. Some clones are lacking; in checked studies, under half of them reflect an unresolved V gene, and why the rest are absent is not known. That table supplies the V and J calls and clone size; D and trimming were determined from the DNA. The sample table holds roughly 450,000 clones, of which approximately 14% were seen once. The top ten constitute 0.035% to 0.04% of the sample.

Points the paper makes about the study in general: Because cDNA rather than genomic DNA was sequenced, highly expressing activated cells could have been over-represented, although no difference in activation and CD3 levels was found between groups. Because the HLA sub-analyses included only small numbers of individuals, any influence of HLA type on TCRB rearrangement was left unresolved. PCR might favor shorter templates, but patient and control samples were amplified and corrected together, so any skew would affect both groups equally. At VDJ recombination sites, patients with type 1 diabetes made fewer insertions and deleted more nucleotides, a pattern implying thymic rearrangement abnormalities. Naive, central memory and regulatory TCRB repertoires appeared to be more similar among patients than among healthy donors. A moderate but significant shortening of TCRB CDR3 length was observed in type 1 diabetes patients in all four CD4+ subsets.

As for this clone: Its cognate antigen has yet to be identified. Per-base qualities were not stored, and no clone one base away is much larger.

A single peripheral blood draw of 95 to 150 mL on average was collected from each donor into heparinised tubes. Naive, central memory, regulatory and stem cell-like memory CD4+ T cells were sorted on a BD FACSAria II using a panel including CD45RO, CCR7, CD25, CD127, CD95 and CD27. A purity above 95% was achieved for all sorted populations. Right away, PBMCs were isolated by Lymphoprep density gradient centrifugation and were stained directly, with no culture step. So that batch effects would be minimized, each experiment stained and sorted samples in pairs, pairing one healthy donor with one patient.

The sequencing sample was made of naive CD4+ T cells from blood. Explained via the paper, the cell subset or site label denotes: true naive CD4+ T cells. The sequence was obtained from a man younger than 40 in good health. The sequence joins TRBV11-2 to TRBJ2-1; the D assignment is uncertain and may be TRBD1 or TRBD2, with 5 bases supporting each. The sequenced DNA: TGTGCCAGCAGCTTTATGAGTGGGGGAGCAAATGAGCAGTTCTTC. It translates as CASSFMSGGANEQFF.